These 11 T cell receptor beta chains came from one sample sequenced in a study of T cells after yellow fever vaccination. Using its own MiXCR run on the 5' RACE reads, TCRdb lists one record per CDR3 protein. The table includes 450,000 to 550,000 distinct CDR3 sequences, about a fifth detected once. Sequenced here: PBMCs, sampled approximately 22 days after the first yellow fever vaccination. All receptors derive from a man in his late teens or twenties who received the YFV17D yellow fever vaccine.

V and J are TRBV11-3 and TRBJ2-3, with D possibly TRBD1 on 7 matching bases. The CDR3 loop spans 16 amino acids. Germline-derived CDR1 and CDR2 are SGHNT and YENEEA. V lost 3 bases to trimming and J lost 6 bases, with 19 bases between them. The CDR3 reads CASSLGMEGAWDTQYF. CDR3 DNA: TGTGCCAGCAGCTTGGGGATGGAGGGGGCGTGGGATACGCAGTATTTT.

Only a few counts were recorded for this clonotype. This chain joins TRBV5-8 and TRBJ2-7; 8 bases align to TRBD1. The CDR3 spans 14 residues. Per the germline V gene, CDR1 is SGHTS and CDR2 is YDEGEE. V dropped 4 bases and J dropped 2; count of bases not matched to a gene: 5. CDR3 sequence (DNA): TGTGCCAGCAGCCCAGGGGGCCGAACCTACGAGCAGTACTTC. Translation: CASSPGGRTYEQYF. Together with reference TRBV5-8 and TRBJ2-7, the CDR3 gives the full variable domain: EAGVTQSPTHLIKTRGQQATLRCSPISGHTSVYWYQQALGLGLQFLLWYDEGEERNRGNFPPRFSGRQFPNYSSELNVNALELEDSALYLCASSPGGRTYEQYFGPGTRLTVT.

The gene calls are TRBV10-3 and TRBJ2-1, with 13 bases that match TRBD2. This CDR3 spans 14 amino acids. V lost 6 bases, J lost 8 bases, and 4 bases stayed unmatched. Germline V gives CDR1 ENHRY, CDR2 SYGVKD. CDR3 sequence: CAISTSGGADEQFF. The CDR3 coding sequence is TGTGCCATCAGCACTAGCGGGGGGGCGGATGAGCAGTTCTTC.

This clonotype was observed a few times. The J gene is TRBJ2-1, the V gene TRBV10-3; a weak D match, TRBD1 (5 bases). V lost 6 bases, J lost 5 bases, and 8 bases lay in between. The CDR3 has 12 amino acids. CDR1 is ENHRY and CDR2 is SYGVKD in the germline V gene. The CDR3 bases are TGTGCCATCAGGATACAGGACAATGAGCAGTTCTTC. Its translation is CAIRIQDNEQFF.

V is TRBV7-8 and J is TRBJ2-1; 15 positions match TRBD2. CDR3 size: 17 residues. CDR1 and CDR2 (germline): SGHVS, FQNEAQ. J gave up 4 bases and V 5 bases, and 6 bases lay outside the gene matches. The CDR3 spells CASSQPGTSGGYNEQFF. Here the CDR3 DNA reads TGTGCCAGCAGCCAGCCCGGGACTAGCGGGGGGTACAATGAGCAGTTCTTC.

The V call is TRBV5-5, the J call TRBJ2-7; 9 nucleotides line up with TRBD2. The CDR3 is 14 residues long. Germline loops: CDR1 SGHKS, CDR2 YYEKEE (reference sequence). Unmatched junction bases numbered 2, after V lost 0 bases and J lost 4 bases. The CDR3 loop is CASSLGTSAYEQYF. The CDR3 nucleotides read TGTGCCAGCAGCTTGGGGACTAGCGCGTACGAGCAGTACTTC.

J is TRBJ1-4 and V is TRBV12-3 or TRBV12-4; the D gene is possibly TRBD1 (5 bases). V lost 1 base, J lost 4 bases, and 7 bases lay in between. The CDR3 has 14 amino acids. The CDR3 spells CASSLGRDNEKLFF. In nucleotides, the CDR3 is TGTGCCAGCAGTTTAGGCAGGGATAATGAAAAACTGTTTTTT.

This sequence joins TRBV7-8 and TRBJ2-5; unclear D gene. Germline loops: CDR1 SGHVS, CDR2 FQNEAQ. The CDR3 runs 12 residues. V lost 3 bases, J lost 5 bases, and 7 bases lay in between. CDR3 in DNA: TGTGCCAGCAGCTTCCGAGCCGAGACCCAGTACTTC. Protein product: CASSFRAETQYF.

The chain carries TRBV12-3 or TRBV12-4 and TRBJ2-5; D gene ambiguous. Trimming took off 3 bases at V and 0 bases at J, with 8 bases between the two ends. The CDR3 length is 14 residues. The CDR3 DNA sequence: TGTGCCAGCAGTTTTATTCTGTACCAAGAGACCCAGTACTTC. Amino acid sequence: CASSFILYQETQYF.

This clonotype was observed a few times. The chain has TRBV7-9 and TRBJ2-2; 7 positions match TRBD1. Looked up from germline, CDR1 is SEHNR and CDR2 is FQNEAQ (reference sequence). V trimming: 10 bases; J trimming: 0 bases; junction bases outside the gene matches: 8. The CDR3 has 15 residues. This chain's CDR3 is CATFKGQANTGELFF. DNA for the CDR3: TGTGCCACCTTCAAAGGACAGGCGAACACCGGGGAGCTGTTTTTT.

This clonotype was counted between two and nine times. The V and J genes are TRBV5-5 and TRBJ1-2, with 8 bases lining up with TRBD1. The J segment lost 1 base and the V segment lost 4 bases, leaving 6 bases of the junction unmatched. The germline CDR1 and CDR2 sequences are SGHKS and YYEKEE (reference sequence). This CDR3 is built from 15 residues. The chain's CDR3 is CASSPSGQVNYGYTF. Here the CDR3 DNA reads TGTGCCAGCAGCCCTTCGGGACAGGTTAACTATGGCTACACCTTC.